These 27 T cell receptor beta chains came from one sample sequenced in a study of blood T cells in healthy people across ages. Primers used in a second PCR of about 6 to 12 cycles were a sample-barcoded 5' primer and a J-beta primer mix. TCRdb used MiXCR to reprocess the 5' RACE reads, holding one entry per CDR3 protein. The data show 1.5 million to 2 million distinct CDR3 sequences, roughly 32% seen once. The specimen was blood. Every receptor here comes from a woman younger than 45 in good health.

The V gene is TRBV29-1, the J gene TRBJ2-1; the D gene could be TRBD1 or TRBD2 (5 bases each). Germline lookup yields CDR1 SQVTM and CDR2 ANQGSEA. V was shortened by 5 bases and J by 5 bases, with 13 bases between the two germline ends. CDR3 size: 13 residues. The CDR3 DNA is TGCAGCGTTATCGGGACGGGGAACAATGAGCAGTTCTTC. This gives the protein CSVIGTGNNEQFF.

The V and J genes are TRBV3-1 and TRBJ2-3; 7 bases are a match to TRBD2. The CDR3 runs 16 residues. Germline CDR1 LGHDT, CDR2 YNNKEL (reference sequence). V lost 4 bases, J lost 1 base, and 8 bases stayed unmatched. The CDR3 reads CASSPTRAGGTDTQYF. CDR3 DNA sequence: TGTGCCAGCAGCCCCACAAGGGCGGGGGGCACAGATACGCAGTATTTT.

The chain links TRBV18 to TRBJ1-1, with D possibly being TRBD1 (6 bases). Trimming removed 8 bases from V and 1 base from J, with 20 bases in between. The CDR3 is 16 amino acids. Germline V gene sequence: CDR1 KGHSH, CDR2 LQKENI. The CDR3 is CASPPSDSLTNTEAFF. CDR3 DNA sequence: TGTGCCAGCCCCCCGTCGGACAGCCTAACGAACACTGAAGCTTTCTTT. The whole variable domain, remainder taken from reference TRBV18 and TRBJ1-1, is NAGVMQNPRHLVRRRGQEARLRCSPMKGHSHVYWYRQLPEEGLKFMVYLQKENIIDESGMPKERFSAEFPKEGPSILRIQQVVRGDSAAYFCASPPSDSLTNTEAFFGQGTRLTVV.

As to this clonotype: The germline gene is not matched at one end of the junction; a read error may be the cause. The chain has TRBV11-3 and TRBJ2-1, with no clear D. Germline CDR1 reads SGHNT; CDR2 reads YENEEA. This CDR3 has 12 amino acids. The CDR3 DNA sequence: TGTGCCAGCAGCTTAGATAGTAATGCGCAGTTCTTC. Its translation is CASSLDSNAQFF.

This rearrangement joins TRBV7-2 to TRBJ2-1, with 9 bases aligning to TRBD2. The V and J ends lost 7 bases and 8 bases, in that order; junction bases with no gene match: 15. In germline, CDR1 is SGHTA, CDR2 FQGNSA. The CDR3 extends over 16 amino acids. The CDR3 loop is CASNSGRLAGRHEQFF. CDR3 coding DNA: TGTGCCAGCAACTCAGGGAGGCTAGCGGGACGGCATGAGCAGTTCTTC.

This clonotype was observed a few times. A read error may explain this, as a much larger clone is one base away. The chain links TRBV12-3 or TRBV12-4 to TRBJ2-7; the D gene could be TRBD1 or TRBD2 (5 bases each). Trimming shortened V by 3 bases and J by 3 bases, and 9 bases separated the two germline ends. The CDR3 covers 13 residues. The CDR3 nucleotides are TGTGCCAGCAGTTTGGGGGTCTACTACGAGCAGTACTTC. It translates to CASSLGVYYEQYF.

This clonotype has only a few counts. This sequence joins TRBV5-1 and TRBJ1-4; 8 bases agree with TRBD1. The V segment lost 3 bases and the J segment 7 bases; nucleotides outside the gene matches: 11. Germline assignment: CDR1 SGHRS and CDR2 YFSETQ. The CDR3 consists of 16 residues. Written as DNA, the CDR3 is TGCGCCAGCAGCTCGATGATTCGGACAGGGAGTGAAAAACTGTTTTTT. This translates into CASSSMIRTGSEKLFF. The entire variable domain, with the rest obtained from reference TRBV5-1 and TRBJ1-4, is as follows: KAGVTQTPRYLIKTRGQQVTLSCSPISGHRSVSWYQQTPGQGLQFLFEYFSETQRNKGNFPGRFSGRQFSNSRSEMNVSTLELGDSALYLCASSSMIRTGSEKLFFGSGTQLSVL.

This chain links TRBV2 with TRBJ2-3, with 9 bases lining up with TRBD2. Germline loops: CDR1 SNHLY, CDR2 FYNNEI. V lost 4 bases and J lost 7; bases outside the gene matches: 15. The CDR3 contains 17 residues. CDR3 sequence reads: CASSGLGQTLAGHTQYF. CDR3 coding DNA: TGTGCCAGCAGTGGCCTCGGACAGACCCTAGCGGGACATACGCAGTATTTT.

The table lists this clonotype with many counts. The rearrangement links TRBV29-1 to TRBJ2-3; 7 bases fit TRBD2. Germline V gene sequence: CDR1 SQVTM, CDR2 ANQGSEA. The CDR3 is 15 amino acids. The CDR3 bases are TGCAGGGCATGGGCTAGCGGCTTTAGCACAGATACGCAGTATTTT. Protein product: CRAWASGFSTDTQYF.

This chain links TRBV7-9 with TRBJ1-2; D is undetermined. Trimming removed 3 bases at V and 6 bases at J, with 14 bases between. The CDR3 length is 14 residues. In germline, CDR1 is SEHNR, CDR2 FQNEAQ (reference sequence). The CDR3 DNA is TGTGCCAGCAGCTTTAGCAACAGTATTAATGGCTACACCTTC. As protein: CASSFSNSINGYTF.

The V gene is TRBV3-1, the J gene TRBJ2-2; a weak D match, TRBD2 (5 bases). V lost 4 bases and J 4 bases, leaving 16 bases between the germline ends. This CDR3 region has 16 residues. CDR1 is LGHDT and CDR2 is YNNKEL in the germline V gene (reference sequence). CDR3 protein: CASSRTRPGGTGELFF. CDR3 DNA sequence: TGTGCCAGCAGCCGCACTAGGCCCGGTGGCACCGGGGAGCTGTTTTTT.

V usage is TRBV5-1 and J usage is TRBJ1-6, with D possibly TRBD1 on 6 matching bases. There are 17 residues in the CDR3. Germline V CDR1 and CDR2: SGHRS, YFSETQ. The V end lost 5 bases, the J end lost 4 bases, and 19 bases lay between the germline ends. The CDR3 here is CASRVDRTTTYNSPLHF. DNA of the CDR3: TGCGCCAGCAGAGTGGACAGAACAACTACTTATAATTCACCCCTCCACTTT.

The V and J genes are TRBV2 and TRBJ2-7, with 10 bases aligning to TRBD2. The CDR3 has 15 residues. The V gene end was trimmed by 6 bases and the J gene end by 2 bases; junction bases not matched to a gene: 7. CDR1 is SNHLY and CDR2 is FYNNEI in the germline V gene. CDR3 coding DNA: TGTGCCAGCAGACCTAGGCTAGCGGGAGCCTACGAGCAGTACTTC. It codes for CASRPRLAGAYEQYF.

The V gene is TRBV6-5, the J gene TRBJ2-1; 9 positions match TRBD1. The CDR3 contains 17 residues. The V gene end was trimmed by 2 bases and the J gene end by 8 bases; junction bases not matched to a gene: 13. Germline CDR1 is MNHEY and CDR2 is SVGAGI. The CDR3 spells CASSYKAGQGLIDEQFF. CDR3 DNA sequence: TGTGCCAGCAGTTACAAAGCCGGACAGGGGCTGATCGATGAGCAGTTCTTC.

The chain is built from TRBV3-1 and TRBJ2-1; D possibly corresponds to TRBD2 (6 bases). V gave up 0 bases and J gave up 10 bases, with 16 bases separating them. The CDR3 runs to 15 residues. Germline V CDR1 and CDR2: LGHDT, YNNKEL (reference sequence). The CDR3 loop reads CASSQERLENWEQFF. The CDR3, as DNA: TGTGCCAGCAGCCAAGAAAGACTAGAGAATTGGGAGCAGTTCTTC.

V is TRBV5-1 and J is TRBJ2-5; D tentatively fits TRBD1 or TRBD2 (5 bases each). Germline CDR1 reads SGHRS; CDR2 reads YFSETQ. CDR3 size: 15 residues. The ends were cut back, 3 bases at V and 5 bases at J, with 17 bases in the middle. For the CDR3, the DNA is TGCGCCAGCAGCTACCGACTACTAGAGGGGGAGACCCAGTACTTC. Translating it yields CASSYRLLEGETQYF.

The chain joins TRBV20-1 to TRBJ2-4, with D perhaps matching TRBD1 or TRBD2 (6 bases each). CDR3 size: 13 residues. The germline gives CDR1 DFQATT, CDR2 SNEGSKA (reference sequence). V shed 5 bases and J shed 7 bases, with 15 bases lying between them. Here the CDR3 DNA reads TGCAGTGCTGCCGTACCGGGGGCGAACATTCAGTACTTC. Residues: CSAAVPGANIQYF.

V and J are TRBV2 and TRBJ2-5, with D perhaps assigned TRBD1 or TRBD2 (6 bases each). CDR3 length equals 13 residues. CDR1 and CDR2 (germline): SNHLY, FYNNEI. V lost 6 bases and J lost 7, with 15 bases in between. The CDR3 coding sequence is TGTGCCAGCAGCTTAGGGGGGATTAGGACCCAGTACTTC. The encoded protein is CASSLGGIRTQYF.

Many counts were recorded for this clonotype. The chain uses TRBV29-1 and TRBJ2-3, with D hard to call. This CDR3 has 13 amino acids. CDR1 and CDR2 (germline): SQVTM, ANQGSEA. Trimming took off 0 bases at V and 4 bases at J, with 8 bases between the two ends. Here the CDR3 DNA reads TGCAGCGTTGAAGAGCGAGGCCCAGATACGCAGTATTTT. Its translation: CSVEERGPDTQYF.

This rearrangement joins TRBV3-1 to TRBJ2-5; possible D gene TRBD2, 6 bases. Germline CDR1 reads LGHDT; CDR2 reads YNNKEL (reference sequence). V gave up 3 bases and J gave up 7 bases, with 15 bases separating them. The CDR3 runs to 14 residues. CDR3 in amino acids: CASSQGGNYGTQYF. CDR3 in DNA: TGTGCCAGCAGCCAGGGCGGGAACTACGGGACCCAGTACTTC.

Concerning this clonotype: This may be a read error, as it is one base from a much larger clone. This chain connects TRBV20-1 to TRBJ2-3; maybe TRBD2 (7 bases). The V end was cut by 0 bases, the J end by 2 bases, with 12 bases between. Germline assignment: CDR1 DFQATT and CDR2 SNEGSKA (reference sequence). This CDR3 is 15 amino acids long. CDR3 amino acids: CSARDGAGATDTQYF. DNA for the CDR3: TGCAGTGCTAGAGATGGGGCGGGGGCCACAGATACGCAGTATTTT.

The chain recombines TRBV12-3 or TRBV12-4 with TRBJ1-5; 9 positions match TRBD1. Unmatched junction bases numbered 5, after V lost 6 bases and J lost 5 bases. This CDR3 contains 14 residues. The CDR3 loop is CASSSGTGHQPQHF. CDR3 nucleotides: TGTGCCAGCAGCTCAGGGACAGGGCATCAGCCCCAGCATTTT.

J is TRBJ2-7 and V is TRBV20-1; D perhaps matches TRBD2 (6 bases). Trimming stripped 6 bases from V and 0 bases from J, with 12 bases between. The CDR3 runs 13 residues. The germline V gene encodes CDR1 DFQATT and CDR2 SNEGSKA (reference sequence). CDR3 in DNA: TGCAGTGCCCCGGGAGTTGGCTCCTACGAGCAGTACTTC. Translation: CSAPGVGSYEQYF.

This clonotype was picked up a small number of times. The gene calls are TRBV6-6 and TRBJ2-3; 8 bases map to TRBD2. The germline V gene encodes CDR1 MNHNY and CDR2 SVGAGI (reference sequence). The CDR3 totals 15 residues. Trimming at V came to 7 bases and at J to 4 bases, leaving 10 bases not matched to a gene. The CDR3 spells CASIPGRAGADTQYF. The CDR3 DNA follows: TGTGCCAGCATACCCGGGAGGGCCGGGGCAGATACGCAGTATTTT.

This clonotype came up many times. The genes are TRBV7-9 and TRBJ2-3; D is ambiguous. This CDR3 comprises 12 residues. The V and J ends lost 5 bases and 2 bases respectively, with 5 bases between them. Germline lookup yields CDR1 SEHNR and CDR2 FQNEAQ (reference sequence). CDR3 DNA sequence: TGTGCCAGCAGCATATACACAGATACGCAGTATTTT. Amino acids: CASSIYTDTQYF. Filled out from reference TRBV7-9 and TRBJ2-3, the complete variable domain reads DTGVSQNPRHKITKRGQNVTFRCDPISEHNRLYWYRQTLGQGPEFLTYFQNEAQLEKSRLLSDRFSAERPKGSFSTLEIQRTEQGDSAMYLCASSIYTDTQYFGPGTRLTVL.

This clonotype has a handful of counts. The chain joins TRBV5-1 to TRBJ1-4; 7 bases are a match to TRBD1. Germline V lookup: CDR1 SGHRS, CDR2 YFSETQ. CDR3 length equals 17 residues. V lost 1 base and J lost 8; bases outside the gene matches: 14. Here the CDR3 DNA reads TGCGCCAGCAGCTTGAATCGAGGAGACAGGGATTTGGAAAAACTGTTTTTT. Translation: CASSLNRGDRDLEKLFF.

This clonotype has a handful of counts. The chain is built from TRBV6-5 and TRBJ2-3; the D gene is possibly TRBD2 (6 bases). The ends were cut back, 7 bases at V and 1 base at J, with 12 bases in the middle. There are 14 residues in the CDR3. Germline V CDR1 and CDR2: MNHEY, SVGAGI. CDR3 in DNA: TGTGCCAGCACCGGGAGTTCCGGCACAGATACGCAGTATTTT. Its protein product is CASTGSSGTDTQYF.